The clone carrying this TCR beta chain was picked up many times. Its antigen remains unidentified. Using its own MiXCR run on the RT-PCR reads, TCRdb lists one record per CDR3 protein. This table holds about 540,000 distinct CDR3 sequences, around 13% found once. CDR3 size: 13 residues. The V end lost 3 bases, the J end lost 10 bases, and 18 bases lay between the germline ends. Germline loops: CDR1 SQVTM, CDR2 ANQGSEA. This specimen belongs to a study of response to subunit inactivated influenza vaccine. Broader study findings: Each seasonal flu vaccination may recruit only limited new T cells, authors suggested.

The sample consisted of PBMCs from blood, taken 11 to 12 days after vaccination. The sequence was obtained from a man aged 45-65 years who received an inactivated influenza vaccine. This chain links TRBV29-1 with TRBJ2-5; no clear D gene. CDR3 in amino acids: CSVDRTSGSLQYF. The CDR3 DNA reads as TGCAGCGTTGACCGAACGTCGGGTTCACTCCAGTACTTC.